The source of this T cell receptor beta chain is a study of blood T cell repertoires in COVID-19. Study context: Sites in the United States, Italy and Spain provided acute and convalescent COVID-19 samples. T cells, B-cell-depleted T cells, or PBMCs supplied cDNA or gDNA.

As handled by the study authors: Amplified reference gene primers provided the basis for estimating nucleated cell counts. Assay used: immunoSEQ multiplex PCR; TCRdb lists only in-frame clones, some missing. The V and J calls and the clone size are those of that table, but D and trimming were determined from the DNA. The table shows 300,000 or so clones, with about nine tenths occurring only once. The germline gives CDR1 SGDLS, CDR2 YYNGEE. The CDR3 is made up of 14 amino acids. The ends lost 6 bases at V and 0 bases at J; junction bases unmatched: 5. The chain uses TRBV9 and TRBJ2-7; 8 nucleotides line up with TRBD2. The specimen sequenced was peripheral blood. The receptor was isolated from a man over 45 with active or convalescent COVID-19. The CDR3 coding sequence is TGTGCCAGCACGCGGGGGGCAGCCTCCTACGAGCAGTACTTC. This translates into CASTRGAASYEQYF. The full variable domain, completed using reference TRBV9 and TRBJ2-7, is DSGVTQTPKHLITATGQRVTLRCSPRSGDLSVYWYQQSLDQGLQFLIQYYNGEERAKGNILERFSAQQFPDLHSELNLSSLELGDSALYFCASTRGAASYEQYFGPGTRLTVT.